This T cell receptor (beta chain) stems from a study of T cell changes during pregnancy in multiple sclerosis. The count of this clone is one. Germline CDR1 is LGHNA and CDR2 is YSLEER. The V segment lost 10 bases and the J segment 4 bases; nucleotides outside the gene matches: 13. The CDR3 totals 15 residues. Assay: immunoSEQ multiplex PCR; the TCRdb copy retains only in-frame clones and omits some. The sample lists more than 30,000 clones, roughly 90% occurring once. The TCR sequence derives from a female donor with multiple sclerosis, enrolled in a pregnancy study. Source: CD4+ T cells from peripheral blood mononuclear cells, taken before pregnancy. The V call is TRBV4-3, the J call TRBJ2-1, with 7 positions matching TRBD2. This CDR3 is CATSQRASGYNEQFF. Here the CDR3 DNA reads TGCGCCACCTCCCAGAGGGCTAGCGGTTACAATGAGCAGTTCTTC.